Presented here are 32 T cell receptor beta chains from one specimen sequenced in a study of T cell responses to AZD1222 COVID-19 vaccine. Profiled with immunoSEQ multiplex PCR; TCRdb holds only in-frame clones, not every one. Of some 91,000 clones listed, around 90% are singletons. The sequencing here drew on peripheral blood, taken on day 0 of AZD1222 vaccination. These receptors were collected from an adult in good health.

The J gene is TRBJ1-1, the V gene TRBV19; D call uncertain. CDR1 LNHDA and CDR2 SQIVND come from the germline V gene (reference sequence). Trimming left V 5 bases short and J 5 bases short, with 15 bases between. The CDR3 has 14 residues. The CDR3 bases are TGTGCCAGTAGTGGGTCAGCCGGCTGGACTGAAGCTTTCTTT. Translated, it gives CASSGSAGWTEAFF.

The chain uses TRBV19 and TRBJ2-3; D ambiguous. The CDR3 consists of 15 residues. Germline CDR1 LNHDA, CDR2 SQIVND (reference sequence). V lost 5 bases and J 2 bases, leaving 14 bases between the germline ends. CDR3 region: CASSHGSWYTDTQYF. CDR3 nucleotide sequence: TGTGCCAGTAGTCACGGGTCGTGGTACACAGATACGCAGTATTTT.

The genes are TRBV29-1 and TRBJ1-1; 7 bases line up with TRBD1. Germline loops: CDR1 SQVTM, CDR2 ANQGSEA. CDR3 length: 14 amino acids. V was pared by 1 base and J by 1 base, with 3 bases of the junction left unmatched. The CDR3 DNA sequence: TGCAGCGTTGAAGCCAGGGGGGCGAACACTGAAGCTTTCTTT. Translating it yields CSVEARGANTEAFF.

The genes are TRBV7-6 and TRBJ1-4; the D is unclear. CDR1 is SGHVS and CDR2 is FNYEAQ in the germline V gene. V was trimmed by 2 bases and J by 13 bases, leaving 14 bases between them. CDR3 length: 13 residues. CDR3 nucleotides: TGTGCCAGCAGCTTAAATCTAGATGACTTACTGTTTTTT. Translation: CASSLNLDDLLFF.

CDR3 nucleotide sequence: TGCAGTGCTTGGGGGGGTGAAAAACTGTTTTTT. It is translated as CSAWGGEKLFF. The rearrangement joins TRBV20-1 to TRBJ1-4, with D maybe TRBD1 (5 bases). This CDR3 is 11 amino acids long. Trimming took off 5 bases at V and 7 bases at J, with 8 bases between the two ends. Per germline, CDR1 DFQATT and CDR2 SNEGSKA (reference sequence).

DNA of the CDR3: TGTGCCAGCAGACAAAGCCCGGGACACACTGAAGCTTTCTTT. This translates into CASRQSPGHTEAFF. This chain links TRBV25-1 with TRBJ1-1; D possibly corresponds to TRBD1 (5 bases). CDR3 length: 14 residues. Germline values: CDR1 MGHDK, CDR2 SYGVNS. The ends were cut back, 6 bases at V and 3 bases at J, with 14 bases in the middle.

The chain combines TRBV6-5 with TRBJ1-1; D uncertain. Germline V CDR1 and CDR2: MNHEY, SVGAGI. V gave up 3 bases and J gave up 1 base, with 6 bases separating them. The CDR3 sequence is 13 residues long. The CDR3 coding sequence is TGTGCCAGCAGTTATACACAGAACACTGAAGCTTTCTTT. Protein sequence: CASSYTQNTEAFF.

The chain uses TRBV19 and TRBJ1-5, with TRBD1 identical over 12 bases. Germline V lookup: CDR1 LNHDA, CDR2 SQIVND (reference sequence). CDR3 length equals 16 residues. The V segment lost 3 bases and the J segment 5 bases; nucleotides outside the gene matches: 5. Here the CDR3 DNA reads TGTGCCAGTAGTATCCGGGACAGGGGGCCCTATCAGCCCCAGCATTTT. It yields the protein CASSIRDRGPYQPQHF.

This clone was observed a single time. V gene TRBV29-1 combines with J gene TRBJ1-1; no clear D gene. Trimming cost V 5 bases and J 3 bases, with 10 bases left between them. CDR1 and CDR2 from the germline V gene are SQVTM and ANQGSEA. The CDR3 is 12 amino acids. The CDR3: CSVRGSHTEAFF. The CDR3 DNA reads as TGCAGCGTTCGGGGATCTCACACTGAAGCTTTCTTT.

The chain combines TRBV19 with TRBJ1-2; tentative D call: TRBD1 (6 bases). The CDR3 length is 16 residues. Germline loops: CDR1 LNHDA, CDR2 SQIVND (reference sequence). The V end lost 7 bases, the J end lost 3 bases, and 21 bases lay between the germline ends. CDR3 in amino acids: CASTSQGRGGDYGYTF. In DNA form, the CDR3 reads TGTGCCAGTACCTCACAGGGCAGGGGAGGGGACTATGGCTACACCTTC.

This clone appeared once. Other DNA sequences in this sample translate to the same CDR3. The rearrangement links TRBV3-1 (or the pseudogene TRBV3-2) to TRBJ1-2; D perhaps matches TRBD1 (5 bases). The V end lost 0 bases, the J end lost 0 bases, and 8 bases lay between the germline ends. Germline V gene sequence: CDR1 LGHDT, CDR2 YNNKEL (reference sequence). This CDR3 contains 15 residues. The CDR3 DNA reads TGTGCCAGCAGCCAAGAAGGGGTTCCTAACTATGGCTACACCTTC. Its translation is CASSQEGVPNYGYTF.

This sequence joins TRBV5-3 and TRBJ2-1; 8 bases agree with TRBD1. TRBV5-3 is labeled an ORF, and its function is uncertain. J was trimmed by 8 bases and V by 10 bases; bases with no gene match: 17. The CDR3 loop spans 15 amino acids. The CDR3 sequence: CAGYPPDRVLDEQFF. The CDR3 nucleotides are TGTGCCGGATATCCTCCGGACAGGGTTTTGGATGAGCAGTTCTTC.

The genes are TRBV6-1 and TRBJ1-2; D uncertain. With 1 base removed from V and 7 bases from J, the gap between germline ends came to 10 bases. Germline CDR1 and CDR2: MNHNS and SASEGT. The CDR3 is 13 amino acids. CDR3 sequence: CASSEEFGIGYTF. As DNA, the CDR3 is TGTGCCAGCAGTGAAGAATTTGGGATTGGCTACACCTTC.

The J gene is TRBJ2-1, the V gene TRBV6-5, with a tentative D call TRBD2 (6 bases). The germline V gene has CDR1 MNHEY and CDR2 SVGAGI. V lost 11 bases and J lost 2, with 16 bases in between. The CDR3 totals 14 residues. Here the CDR3 DNA reads TGTGCCTGCGGGGTGGCTAAAGCCTACAATGAGCAGTTCTTC. Amino acid sequence: CACGVAKAYNEQFF.

CDR3 DNA: TGTGCCAGCAGTGTGGGCGGGAGCAATCAGCCCCAGCATTTT. This translates into CASSVGGSNQPQHF. The chain uses TRBV2 and TRBJ1-5, with D unclear. With 4 bases removed from V and 1 base from J, the gap between germline ends came to 8 bases. The germline V gene encodes CDR1 SNHLY and CDR2 FYNNEI. The CDR3 covers 14 residues.

This sequence joins TRBV3-1 (or the pseudogene TRBV3-2) and TRBJ2-2, with TRBD2 as a possible D gene (6 bases). Germline V gene sequence: CDR1 LGHDT, CDR2 YNNKEL (reference sequence). Between the trimmed V and J ends, which lost 2 bases and 5 bases, there was a span of 15 bases. The CDR3 length is 16 residues. The chain's CDR3 is CASSQFTSSETGELFF. CDR3 bases: TGTGCCAGCAGCCAATTTACCTCTAGCGAGACCGGGGAGCTGTTTTTT.

The CDR3 loop is CASSSARSYEQYF. Here the CDR3 DNA reads TGTGCCAGCAGCTCAGCCAGGTCCTACGAGCAGTACTTC. The chain has TRBV3-1 (or the pseudogene TRBV3-2) and TRBJ2-7; D is uncertain. The germline V and J ends were trimmed by 5 bases and 1 base, with 9 bases remaining between them. The length of the CDR3 is 13 residues. Germline lookup yields CDR1 LGHDT and CDR2 YNNKEL (reference sequence).

This chain uses TRBV6-2 or TRBV6-3 with TRBJ2-2; no clear D. CDR3 length: 15 amino acids. Per the germline V gene, CDR1 is MNHEY and CDR2 is SVGEGT. Trimming removed 6 bases at V and 1 base at J, with 12 bases between. CDR3 residues: CASSKYRQNTGELFF. For the CDR3, the DNA is TGTGCCAGCAGCAAATATAGACAGAACACCGGGGAGCTGTTTTTT.

The chain uses TRBV7-2 and TRBJ2-1, with TRBD1 matching 8 bases. CDR3 length equals 18 residues. Trimming took 6 bases from V and 4 from J; bases not matched to a gene: 17. CDR1 and CDR2 from the germline V gene are SGHTA and FQGNSA. The DNA for the CDR3 is TGTGCCAGCAGATTCGGTGCCGGACAGGGTGGACGTTACAATGAGCAGTTCTTC. Its protein is CASRFGAGQGGRYNEQFF.

The chain combines TRBV12-5 with TRBJ2-7; 13 positions agree with TRBD2. With V trimmed by 1 base and J by 4 bases, 7 bases remained unmatched. Germline assignment: CDR1 LGHNT and CDR2 FRNRAP. The CDR3 totals 17 residues. The CDR3 nucleotides are TGTGCTAGTGGTTTGGCCCAAGGACTAGCGGGAGTATACGAGCAGTACTTC. This gives the protein CASGLAQGLAGVYEQYF.

The V call is TRBV5-6, the J call TRBJ2-7, with 8 bases aligning to TRBD2. The germline V gene encodes CDR1 SGHDT and CDR2 YYEEEE. This CDR3 contains 14 residues. V lost 5 bases and J lost 2; bases outside the gene matches: 6. The DNA for the CDR3 is TGTGCCAGCAGTTCGGGGGGGACCACCTACGAGCAGTACTTC. It is translated as CASSSGGTTYEQYF.

This clone was observed a single time. The rearrangement links TRBV30 to TRBJ2-1, with 8 nucleotides matching TRBD2. Per the germline V gene, CDR1 is GTSNPN and CDR2 is SVGIG (reference sequence). Trimming at V came to 1 base and at J to 5 bases, leaving 10 bases not matched to a gene. The CDR3 is made up of 16 amino acids. CDR3: CAWSGNWRGDHNEQFF. The CDR3 nucleotides read TGTGCCTGGAGTGGTAATTGGCGGGGGGACCACAATGAGCAGTTCTTC.

Turning to this clone: One junction end disagrees with the germline gene, perhaps due to a read error. This chain uses TRBV18 with TRBJ1-2; TRBD1 agrees at 11 bases. CDR1 KGHSH and CDR2 LQKENI come from the germline V gene. The CDR3 is 12 amino acids. In DNA form, the CDR3 reads TGTGCCAGCTCACTGGGACAGGGGGACTCCATCTTC. Translated, it gives CASSLGQGDSIF.

This chain uses TRBV7-3 with TRBJ1-4; the match to TRBD1 covers 7 bases. In germline, CDR1 is SGHTA, CDR2 FQGTGA. V trimming: 5 bases; J trimming: 3 bases; junction bases outside the gene matches: 6. The CDR3 contains 15 residues. The CDR3 loop is CASSLTGVANEKLFF. CDR3 bases: TGTGCCAGCAGCCTTACAGGGGTGGCTAATGAAAAACTGTTTTTT.

The sample holds one count of this clone. This sequence joins TRBV7-2 and TRBJ1-1, with TRBD1 identical over 7 bases. This CDR3 has 14 amino acids. Germline V lookup: CDR1 SGHTA, CDR2 FQGNSA. The junction had 2 bases not matched to a gene; V was cut back by 1 base and J by 3 bases. The CDR3 sequence: CASSLVGGYTEAFF. The CDR3 bases are TGTGCCAGCAGCTTAGTAGGGGGCTACACTGAAGCTTTCTTT. Full variable domain (missing parts from reference TRBV7-2 and TRBJ1-1): GAGVSQSPSNKVTEKGKDVELRCDPISGHTALYWYRQSLGQGLEFLIYFQGNSAPDKSGLPSDRFSAERTGGSVSTLTIQRTQQEDSAVYLCASSLVGGYTEAFFGQGTRLTVV.

The chain has TRBV19 and TRBJ1-5; D is unclear. The CDR3 is 15 amino acids. V was pared by 4 bases and J by 0 bases, with 10 bases between. Per the germline V gene, CDR1 is LNHDA and CDR2 is SQIVND (reference sequence). The CDR3 coding sequence is TGTGCCAGTAGTAAGATGAGGAATAGCAATCAGCCCCAGCATTTT. Translated: CASSKMRNSNQPQHF.

This chain uses TRBV5-1 with TRBJ2-2; the match to TRBD1 covers 8 bases. The CDR3 is 17 residues long. Per the germline V gene, CDR1 is SGHRS and CDR2 is YFSETQ. With 4 bases clipped from V and 1 base from J, the junction kept 9 bases outside the gene matches. CDR3 nucleotides: TGCGCCAGCAGCATAGACCCCGACAGGGGGAACACCGGGGAGCTGTTTTTT. Amino acids: CASSIDPDRGNTGELFF. The entire variable domain, with the rest obtained from reference TRBV5-1 and TRBJ2-2, is as follows: KAGVTQTPRYLIKTRGQQVTLSCSPISGHRSVSWYQQTPGQGLQFLFEYFSETQRNKGNFPGRFSGRQFSNSRSEMNVSTLELGDSALYLCASSIDPDRGNTGELFFGEGSRLTVL.

The chain combines TRBV5-1 with TRBJ1-1; a weak D match, TRBD1 (5 bases). The V gene lost 1 base and the J gene lost 1 base, with 14 bases spanning the gap. Germline loops: CDR1 SGHRS, CDR2 YFSETQ. The CDR3 runs to 16 residues. CDR3 protein: CASSLRRGSGNTEAFF. The CDR3 bases are TGCGCCAGCAGCTTGCGAAGGGGATCTGGGAACACTGAAGCTTTCTTT.

In DNA form, the CDR3 reads TGTGCCAGCAGCTTACGGCTAGCCGCAGAGACCCAGTACTTC. Translation: CASSLRLAAETQYF. The chain employs TRBV7-9 and TRBJ2-5; the D gene is possibly TRBD2 (5 bases). V was trimmed by 2 bases and J by 4 bases, leaving 11 bases between them. The CDR3 sequence is 14 residues long. Germline V CDR1 and CDR2: SEHNR, FQNEAQ (reference sequence).

This rearrangement joins TRBV11-2 to TRBJ2-7, with TRBD2 as a possible D gene (6 bases). Looked up from germline, CDR1 is SGHAT and CDR2 is FQNNGV. This CDR3 has 17 amino acids. Trimming stripped 2 bases from V and 2 bases from J, with 19 bases between. The CDR3 DNA reads as TGTGCCAGCAGCTTACTGGTTGAGGGCTGGGGGGCCTACGAGCAGTACTTC. It yields the protein CASSLLVEGWGAYEQYF.

The chain uses TRBV11-3 and TRBJ2-3, with D perhaps matching TRBD1 or TRBD2 (6 bases each). Germline-derived CDR1 and CDR2 are SGHNT and YENEEA. The CDR3 extends over 14 amino acids. Trimming left V 5 bases short and J 3 bases short, with 12 bases between. The CDR3 DNA reads as TGTGCCAGCAGCGGGGGGCCTGAAACAGATACGCAGTATTTT. The encoded protein is CASSGGPETDTQYF.

The DNA for the CDR3 is TGTGCCAGCAGCTTAGCCAGGGCGGTCTACAATGAGCAGTTCTTC. Its translation: CASSLARAVYNEQFF. The rearrangement uses TRBV11-2 and TRBJ2-1, with D perhaps matching TRBD1 (5 bases). V lost 1 base and J lost 3, with 10 bases in between. Germline V lookup: CDR1 SGHAT, CDR2 FQNNGV. CDR3 size: 15 residues.